The clone carrying this T cell receptor beta chain was detected only once. Those enrolled, adults aged roughly 18 to 89 years, came from 20 to 25 US areas. Grouping used clinical history reported by participants in a survey and questionnaire. Germline V gene data show CDR1 as SGHNT and CDR2 as YYREEE (reference sequence). Trimming removed 4 bases from V and 0 bases from J; junction bases left unmatched: 5. CDR3 length: 15 residues. The data were taken from a study of blood T cell repertoires in COVID-19. Study background: From T cells, B-cell-depleted T cells, or PBMCs came the material, which was cDNA or gDNA.

In the original analysis: For nucleated cells, counts were estimated from reference gene primer amplification. This table comes from immunoSEQ multiplex PCR, and its TCRdb copy is limited to in-frame clones, with some not included. V and J calls and clone size follow that table, whereas D and trimming were derived from the DNA. The table lists about 270,000 clones, about 88% of them singletons. V usage is TRBV5-4 and J usage is TRBJ2-7; 9 bases are a match to TRBD1. The sample consisted of PBMCs or T cells enriched from blood (not recorded which). The clonotype comes from a woman between 55 and 75 years old in a cohort exposed to, infected with or recovered from COVID-19 (not recorded which). The CDR3 sequence: CASSLGTGISYEQYF. CDR3 sequence (DNA): TGTGCCAGCAGCCTAGGGACAGGGATCTCCTACGAGCAGTACTTC.